A selection of T cell receptor beta chains follows, all from one sample in a study of shared clonotypes between healthy human individuals. This table comes from immunoSEQ multiplex PCR, and its TCRdb copy is limited to in-frame clones, with some not included. The profile covers under 2,000,000 clones, with over 85% appearing a single time and under 1.5% taken by the ten largest. Sequenced: naive CD8+ T cells sorted from blood. These receptors were taken from a man between 18 and 29 years old in good health. The CDR3 runs from the conserved cysteine through the conserved F or W. A D gene is named only where the DNA matches it firmly. Not every row has a clone size; where given, it reads once, few, many or a size class.

j_call d_call v_call clone_size cdr3_nt cdr3_aa
TRBJ1-2 . TRBV28 . TGTGCCAGCCGGACCCCTAACTATGGCTACACCTTC CASRTPNYGYTF
TRBJ2-1 TRBD2 TRBV5-6 . TGTGCCAGCAGCTTATCCGGGGGGAGCTCCTACAATGAGCAGTTCTTC CASSLSGGSSYNEQFF
TRBJ2-5 . TRBV28 . TGTGCCAGCAGCCTCACTCCCGAAGGAGAGACCCAGTACTTC CASSLTPEGETQYF
TRBJ2-7 . TRBV6-5 . TGTGCCAGCAGTGACCCTTTAATGGAGCAGTACTTC CASSDPLMEQYF
TRBJ1-2 . TRBV14 . TGTGCCAGCAGCCGTGGGGCCGGTGTGGGTTTTTATGGCTACACCTTC CASSRGAGVGFYGYTF
TRBJ1-1 . TRBV11-2 . TGTGCCAGCAGCTTTTCCCCGAACACTGAAGCTTTCTTT CASSFSPNTEAFF
TRBJ1-3 TRBD1 TRBV28 . TGTGCCAGCACCCCAACGACAGGGGAATTGCACACCATATATTTT CASTPTTGELHTIYF
TRBJ2-7 TRBD2 TRBV6-1 . TGTGCCAGCAGTGAGAGCCTAGCGGAAATCTACGAGCAGTACTTC CASSESLAEIYEQYF
TRBJ2-5 TRBD2 TRBV7-9 . TGTGCCAGCAGCCCCCCCGAGCGGGGGGGCCAGGAGACCCAGTACTTC CASSPPERGGQETQYF
TRBJ2-2 . TRBV19 once TGTGCCAGTAGTAAACCGGGGCGGGGCACCGGGGAGCTGTTTTTT CASSKPGRGTGELFF
TRBJ1-1 . TRBV4-1 . TGCGCCAGCAGCCAAGAGACCGGTCCTGAAGCTTTCTTT CASSQETGPEAFF
TRBJ1-3 . TRBV11-3 . TGTGCCAGCAGCTTGTCCGCAGGGCGGTTCCCGAGCTCTGGAAACACCATATATTTT CASSLSAGRFPSSGNTIYF
TRBJ2-7 TRBD2 TRBV4-1 . TGCGCCAGCAGCCCTAGCGGGAGGTCCTACGAGCAGTACTTC CASSPSGRSYEQYF
TRBJ1-5 TRBD1 TRBV9 . TGTGCCAGCAGCCCAGGACAGGAGGCTTATCAGCCCCAGCATTTT CASSPGQEAYQPQHF
TRBJ2-5 TRBD2 TRBV30 once TGTGCCTGGAGTTTCGGACTAGCGGAAGAGACCCAGTACTTC CAWSFGLAEETQYF
TRBJ1-1 . TRBV6-5 once TGTGCCAGCAGTTACTCTCCCGGAGAAGCTTTCTTT CASSYSPGEAFF
TRBJ2-7 . TRBV11-2 . TGTGCCAGCAGCTTAGAGGTGGTAGGCCATTGGTCGACCTACGAGCAGTACTTC CASSLEVVGHWSTYEQYF
TRBJ1-5 . TRBV19 once TGTGCCAGTAGTATGGGGCCAGGGTTAGGGCAGCCCCAGCATTTT CASSMGPGLGQPQHF
TRBJ2-5 TRBD1 TRBV5-4 . TGTGCCAGCAGCTTTCCGGGACAGGGGAAAAAAGAGACCCAGTACTTC CASSFPGQGKKETQYF